This TCR beta chain stems from a study of cytomegalovirus exposure and HLA in healthy donors. Looking at the study overall: Genotyping of 400 or so donors showed that about 84% belonged to the Caucasian-associated ancestry cluster.

A remark on this clone: Antigen: not known.

Findings of the study overall: The likely explanation for a cluster of highly shared sequence variants was sequencing artifact. The authors listed approximately 150 TCR beta chains as cytomegalovirus-associated.

The CDR3 loop spans 14 amino acids. Germline V gene sequence: CDR1 MNHEY, CDR2 SVGAGI. V lost 3 bases and J 9 bases, leaving 12 bases between the germline ends. The PCR had 60 Vbeta and 13 Jbeta primers. Assay used: immunoSEQ multiplex PCR; TCRdb lists only in-frame clones, some missing. The table records nearly 200,000 clones, roughly 77% of them present only once. The sample consisted of PBMCs. The source is a male donor in good health and CMV-seropositive. The V call is TRBV6-5, the J call TRBJ1-6; perhaps TRBD1 as D (5 bases). The CDR3 DNA is TGTGCCAGCAGTTATCGTCAGGGCGGTTCACCCCTCCACTTT. This gives the protein CASSYRQGGSPLHF.